This TCR beta chain was sequenced during a study of T-cell memory formation after mild COVID-19. V dropped 5 bases and J dropped 4; count of bases not matched to a gene: 5. This CDR3 is 14 amino acids long. Germline CDR1 SGHTA, CDR2 FQGNSA. TCRdb itself ran the 5' RACE reads through MiXCR, one entry per CDR3 protein. The sample lists fewer than 400,000 distinct CDR3 sequences, roughly 13% seen once, with roughly a fifth in the top ten. Only a few counts were recorded for this clonotype. The clonotype was recovered from a man aged 18 to 29 who had mild COVID-19 (a few samples of this study predate the infection). Cell type and time point are not known. J is TRBJ2-3 and V is TRBV7-2; 8 bases are shared with TRBD2. Sequenced material: PBMCs or a T cell subset sorted from them (not recorded which). The CDR3 here is CASSRGGPSDTQYF. DNA for the CDR3: TGTGCCAGCAGCCGCGGGGGGCCTTCAGATACGCAGTATTTT.